Below are 12 T cell receptor beta chains sequenced from a single sample in a study of regulatory T cells in long-lasting Graves disease (dated by TCRdb to about 2021). The protocol used for the library was multiplex PCR. TCRdb lists the instrument as Illumina HiSeq 4000. TCR beta libraries were built with iRepertoire HTBI primers and Arm-PCR amplification of CDR3 regions. Through fastp at Q25 and MiXCR, TCRdb rebuilt clones from the public reads, retaining in-frame beta chains. Identical CDR3 protein sequences are pooled into one entry, listed with their most common genes and DNA. This sample holds over 250,000 distinct CDR3 sequences; around 20% were observed only once. The ten largest clones represent roughly three fifths of the sample. The time point label corresponds to: persistent/refractory GD, antithyroid drugs over 5 years with positive TRAb. For both TCR sequencing and RNA sequencing, RNA was extracted from PBMCs in TRIzol.

This sample comprised peripheral blood mononuclear cells (PBMCs), obtained when the disease was refractory, from a patient treated with antithyroid drugs. Source of these receptors: a female donor with Graves disease.

This clonotype was observed many times. V gene TRBV12-3 or TRBV12-4 combines with J gene TRBJ2-2; D gene unclear. This CDR3 spans 11 amino acids. Trimming removed 7 bases from V and 6 bases from J, with 6 bases in between. The CDR3 DNA sequence: TGTGCCAGCATAGTATCCGGGGAGCTGTTTTTT. Protein: CASIVSGELFF.

In its sample, this clonotype was seen many times. This rearrangement joins TRBV11-2 to TRBJ2-7; D might be TRBD2 (5 bases). Germline loops: CDR1 SGHAT, CDR2 FQNNGV. The V and J ends lost 1 base and 5 bases respectively, with 18 bases between them. This CDR3 spans 16 amino acids. The CDR3 DNA is TGTGCCAGCAGCTTAGGGCTTGCCGGGATATTCAACGAGCAGTACTTC. Its protein product is CASSLGLAGIFNEQYF.

The V gene is TRBV4-3, the J gene TRBJ1-3; D gene ambiguous. Trimming left V 0 bases short and J 4 bases short, with 7 bases between. The CDR3 runs 14 residues. Germline CDR1 is LGHNA and CDR2 is YSLEER. CDR3 sequence (DNA): TGCGCCAGCAGCCAAGAGGTGTGGGGAAACACCATATATTTT. Its protein product is CASSQEVWGNTIYF.

CDR3 bases: TGCAGTGCTCAGAGCGGGAGTGGCGCCTACGAGCAGTACTTC. Translation gives CSAQSGSGAYEQYF. The chain joins TRBV20-1 to TRBJ2-7; TRBD2 matches at 8 bases. Germline V gives CDR1 DFQATT, CDR2 SNEGSKA (reference sequence). There are 14 residues in the CDR3. V lost 5 bases to trimming and J lost 2 bases; unmatched junction nucleotides: 8.

This clonotype was seen ten or more times. The chain carries TRBV2 and TRBJ1-2, with TRBD1 matching 7 bases. Germline V gene lookup returns CDR1 SNHLY and CDR2 FYNNEI. The CDR3 spans 15 residues. The junction had 14 bases not matched to a gene; V was cut back by 6 bases and J by 7 bases. CDR3 DNA: TGTGCCAGCAGCCTTCTGACAGGGACCCAAGGTGGCTACACCTTC. Translation: CASSLLTGTQGGYTF.

The sample holds a few counts of this clonotype. This sequence joins TRBV7-9 and TRBJ2-4; 9 bases agree with TRBD2. Germline assignment: CDR1 SEHNR and CDR2 FQNEAQ (reference sequence). Unmatched junction bases numbered 18, after V lost 4 bases and J lost 5 bases. The CDR3 totals 19 residues. Here the CDR3 DNA reads TGTGCCAGCAGCTACGGGACTAGTTCTGCGGGGGGGGGCCAAAACATTCAGTACTTC. Its protein product is CASSYGTSSAGGGQNIQYF.

The sample holds many counts of this clonotype. V is TRBV6-2 or TRBV6-3 and J is TRBJ2-6; D is unresolved. The V and J ends lost 0 bases and 1 base respectively, with 7 bases between them. CDR3 length: 16 residues. CDR1 is MNHEY and CDR2 is SVGEGT in the germline V gene. Here the CDR3 reads CASSYSKRSGANVLTF. The CDR3 nucleotides are TGTGCCAGCAGTTACTCTAAAAGGTCTGGGGCCAACGTCCTGACTTTC.

This clonotype was seen a handful of times. This chain connects TRBV5-1 to TRBJ2-5; 7 bases map to TRBD1. This CDR3 comprises 14 residues. The germline V gene has CDR1 SGHRS and CDR2 YFSETQ. Trimming at V came to 4 bases and at J to 5 bases, leaving 8 bases not matched to a gene. CDR3 coding DNA: TGCGCCAGCAGCGCAAGACAGGGCGGCGAGACCCAGTACTTC. Its protein product is CASSARQGGETQYF.

This clonotype appeared a few times. The chain uses TRBV6-5 and TRBJ2-2; possibly TRBD2 for D (6 bases). The germline V gene encodes CDR1 MNHEY and CDR2 SVGAGI. V was shortened by 0 bases and J by 6 bases, with 14 bases between the two germline ends. CDR3 length equals 16 residues. The chain's CDR3 is CASSYSPTSVAGELFF. The CDR3 coding sequence is TGTGCCAGCAGTTACTCCCCGACTAGTGTGGCCGGGGAGCTGTTTTTT.

Turning to this clonotype: Since a much larger clone is just one base distant, this may be a read error. The chain recombines TRBV6-2 or TRBV6-3 with TRBJ2-2; 13 nucleotides line up with TRBD2. Germline CDR1 reads MNHEY; CDR2 reads SVGEGT. This CDR3 has 17 residues. CDR3 DNA: TGTGCCAGCAGGCGGACTAGCGGGAGCAGGGACACCGGGGAGCCGTTTTTT. Its translation: CASRRTSGSRDTGEPFF.

The V call is TRBV3-1, the J call TRBJ1-5, with D unclear. This CDR3 spans 14 amino acids. The germline V gene has CDR1 LGHDT and CDR2 YNNKEL (reference sequence). The germline V and J ends were trimmed by 0 bases and 0 bases, with 3 bases remaining between them. DNA of the CDR3: TGTGCCAGCAGCCAAGACTTTAGCAATCAGCCCCAGCATTTT. The encoded protein is CASSQDFSNQPQHF. Full variable domain (missing parts from reference TRBV3-1 and TRBJ1-5): DTAVSQTPKYLVTQMGNDKSIKCEQNLGHDTMYWYKQDSKKFLKIMFSYNNKELIINETVPNRFSPKSPDKAHLNLHINSLELGDSAVYFCASSQDFSNQPQHFGDGTRLSIL.

As to this clonotype: A much bigger clone sits one base away, suggesting this may be a read error. This chain connects TRBV12-3 or TRBV12-4 to TRBJ2-7; D perhaps matches TRBD1 (5 bases). This CDR3 has 16 residues. V lost 3 bases and J 11 bases, leaving 26 bases between the germline ends. The DNA of the CDR3 is TGTGCCAGCAGTTTTTCGACGACAGTGAAGTACGAGCAGGAGTACTTC. Amino acid sequence: CASSFSTTVKYEQEYF.